The source of this T cell receptor (beta chain) is a study of T cell repertoires in cytomegalovirus infection. Study findings and constraints: CMV carriers with the relevant HLA were identified by cumulative public TCR beta family frequency.

TCRdb reprocessed the reads with MiXCR, giving one entry per CDR3 protein. The repertoire includes about 830,000 distinct CDR3 sequences, about 31% of them detected once, and 12% sits in the top ten. Germline lookup yields CDR1 MNHEY and CDR2 SVGEGT. This CDR3 contains 17 residues. J was trimmed by 2 bases and V by 5 bases; bases with no gene match: 11. Remarks on this clonotype: Its specificity is not known.

The V gene is TRBV6-2 or TRBV6-3, the J gene TRBJ2-3, with 9 bases lining up with TRBD2. The TCR sequence derives from a human donor in good health (CMV status not recorded). Some clones in this sample may be carry-over from other donors' samples. The sequencing used cultured CD8+ T cells from PBMCs, collected from culture after CMV antigen stimulation. The CDR3 protein is CASSESAGGRVTDTQYF. As DNA, the CDR3 is TGTGCCAGCAGTGAGAGCGCGGGGGGGCGGGTCACAGATACGCAGTATTTT.